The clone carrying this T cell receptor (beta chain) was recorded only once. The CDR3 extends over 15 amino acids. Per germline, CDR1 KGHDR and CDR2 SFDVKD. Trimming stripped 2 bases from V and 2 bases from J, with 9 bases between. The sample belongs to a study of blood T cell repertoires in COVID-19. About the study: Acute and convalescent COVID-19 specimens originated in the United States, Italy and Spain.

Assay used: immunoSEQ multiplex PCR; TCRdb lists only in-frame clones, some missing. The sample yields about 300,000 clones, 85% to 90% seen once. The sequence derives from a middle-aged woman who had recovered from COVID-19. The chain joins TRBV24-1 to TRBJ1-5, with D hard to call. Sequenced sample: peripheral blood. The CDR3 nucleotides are TGTGCCACCAGTGATTCTAGGTCGGGCAATCAGCCCCAGCATTTT. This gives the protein CATSDSRSGNQPQHF.